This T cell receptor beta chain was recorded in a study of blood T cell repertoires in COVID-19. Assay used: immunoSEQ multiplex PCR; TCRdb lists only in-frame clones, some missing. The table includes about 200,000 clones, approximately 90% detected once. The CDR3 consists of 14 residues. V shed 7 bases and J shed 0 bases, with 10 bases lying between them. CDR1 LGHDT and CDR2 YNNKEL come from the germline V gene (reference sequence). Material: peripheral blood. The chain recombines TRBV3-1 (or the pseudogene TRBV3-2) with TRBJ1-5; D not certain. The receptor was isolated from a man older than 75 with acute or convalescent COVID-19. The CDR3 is CASMNRGSNQPQHF. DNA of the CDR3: TGTGCCAGCATGAACCGGGGTAGCAATCAGCCCCAGCATTTT.